The present TCR beta chain was sequenced within a study of memory CD4+ T cells and cytomegalovirus serostatus. Study overall: Donors were healthy Belgian adults, fewer than ten CMV seropositive and roughly 25 seronegative. Study-level findings and limits: Of approximately 150 reported CMV TCRbeta sequences, about 70 were found in memory CD4+ repertoires. A US-trained random forest predicted CMV serostatus with median AUC roughly 0.91.

Profiled with immunoSEQ multiplex PCR; TCRdb holds only in-frame clones, not every one. The sample consists of approximately 92,000 clones, about 80% of them appearing once. Germline CDR1 reads SNHLY; CDR2 reads FYNNEI. The CDR3 contains 12 residues. V was pared by 4 bases and J by 8 bases, with 3 bases of the junction left unmatched. About this clone: Its antigen is not identified.

Single viable CD3+CD4+CD8-CD45RO+ cells were sorted as the memory CD4+ T cells. Donors' CMV status reflects serum IgG against pp150, pp28, p38, p52. This TCR came from an adult in good health and CMV-seropositive. The chain uses TRBV2 and TRBJ1-1, with TRBD1 matching 8 bases. Sequenced input: memory CD4+ T cells from blood. The CDR3 coding sequence is TGTGCCAGCAGTGTTGCAGGGGGCGAAGCTTTCTTT. It encodes CASSVAGGEAFF.